The subject of this entry is one T cell receptor (beta chain). What antigen it recognizes has not been identified. Base qualities are missing; no much larger clone stands one base away. Compared with germline, V lacks 4 bases and J lacks 3 bases; bases without a gene match: 14. In the germline V gene, CDR1 corresponds to SGDLS and CDR2 to YYNGEE. Measured from the cysteine to the phenylalanine, the CDR3 is 17 residues long. Just the 51-base CDR3 DNA is kept, in frame starting at base 1. These data belong to a study of a mutant IDH1 vaccine in newly diagnosed glioma (dated by TCRdb to the early 2020s). Background for the entire study: Of the approximately 29 treated patients, 62.5% were male and approximately 38% were female, and a mean age of roughly 41 years was recorded. Before enrollment, most patients had been given radiochemotherapy with temozolomide as standard therapy, while the rest had received either radiotherapy alone or temozolomide alone. Six visits were used for peripheral blood collection: V03 (baseline), V05, V07, V10, V12 and V13. Longitudinal TCRB deep sequencing was done for 25 treated patients, wherever samples were available for exploratory analyses.

The investigation overall reported the following: The authors noted that analyses of patient blood samples could not be reproduced because of sample limitations. No apparent relationship was observed between pseudoprogression and alterations in the top peripheral T cell clonotypes detected by TCRB sequencing. Immune responses induced by the vaccine were seen in 90% to 95% of patients across multiple MHC alleles. Selection of PBMC samples for TCRB deep sequencing was based on availability.

Sample time point, as interpreted from the label and publication: baseline, week 1 (first vaccination visit). What the treatment or condition label conveys for this sample: pre-vaccination baseline after standard-of-care therapy. Newly diagnosed WHO grade 3 or 4 IDH1-mutant astrocytomas showing loss of nuclear ATRX were present in the donors. The samples were drawn from NOA16, a multicentre, single-arm, open-label phase I trial in Germany that tested a mutant IDH1 peptide vaccine in humans for the first time. For immunogenicity testing, the blood drawn at visit V03 was used as the baseline sample. Genomic DNA for TCRB sequencing was isolated from EDTA blood with the DNeasy Blood and Tissue Kit. The library was generated by the immunoSEQ multiplex PCR assay. Following the manufacturer's protocol, the hsTCRB Kit was used to amplify rearranged TCR beta chain sequences. Sequencing of TCRB libraries was carried out on an Illumina MiSeq. As for how the authors treated the data: The proprietary platform of the kit vendor was used for demultiplexing, trimming and gene mapping. Imported from immuneACCESS, the table was reduced by TCRdb to in-frame sequences with V and J called. These copies leave out some clones; in studies compared against another copy, an unresolved V gene accounts for under half, and the cause of the remainder is not known. V, J and clone size were drawn from that table, and D and trimming were deduced from the DNA. The table for this sample lists about 38,000 clones; roughly 78% of them were counted only once. In total, the top ten clones hold about 9.8% of the sample.

Rearrangement joined TRBV9 to TRBJ1-1; 8 middle bases align to TRBD1. Sequencing was performed on PBMCs, taken from a glioma patient treated with radiotherapy, temozolomide or both. The sequence was collected from a man in his forties with glioma. Some clones in this sample may be carry-over from other donors' samples. At the DNA level, the sequence is TGTGCCAGCAGCCCCAGCGGGCAGGGGGCAGGATACACTGAAGCTTTCTTT. Protein translation: CASSPSGQGAGYTEAFF.